This T cell receptor (beta chain) originates from a study of T-cell reconstitution after alpha-beta-depleted transplantation in children. This clonotype was seen only a few times. The CDR3 covers 17 residues. Germline assignment: CDR1 ENHRY and CDR2 SYGVKD. J gave up 6 bases and V 6 bases, and 13 bases lay outside the gene matches. The authors prepared the TCRbeta library with unique molecular identifiers. TCRdb re-derived calls from the PCR reads in MiXCR, one entry per CDR3 protein. Here the sample spans almost 600,000 distinct CDR3 sequences, roughly 27% being singletons. The material sequenced was PBMCs, taken before TCRalphabeta/CD19-depleted stem cell transplant. The rearrangement links TRBV10-3 to TRBJ2-6; 8 bases map to TRBD1. This clonotype originated in a boy younger than two with Wiskott-Aldrich syndrome, due to receive a stem cell transplant. The CDR3 region is CAISLSRTGLVANVLTF. The CDR3 DNA reads as TGTGCCATCAGCCTTTCACGGACAGGGCTTGTGGCCAACGTCCTGACTTTC.